This TCR beta chain emerged from a study of blood T cell repertoires in COVID-19. Study-level information: T cells, B-cell-depleted T cells, or PBMCs supplied cDNA or gDNA.

Original processing notes: Nucleated cell number was recorded as an estimate derived from reference gene primer amplification. Sequencing was performed with immunoSEQ multiplex PCR; in TCRdb, only in-frame clones are kept and a portion is missing. V, J and clone size are taken as reported in that table, and D and trimming were inferred from the DNA itself. Of a few hundred thousand clones in the sample, around 86% are singletons; the top ten hold 5% to 6%. Adults between about 18 and 95 years of age took part from about two dozen US areas. J gave up 1 base and V 0 bases, and 3 bases lay outside the gene matches. Germline CDR1 reads SNHLY; CDR2 reads FYNNEI. This CDR3 region has 16 residues.

Sample: PBMCs or T cells enriched from blood (not recorded which). The chain has TRBV2 and TRBJ1-1, with 9 nucleotides matching TRBD1. This sequence was found in a woman aged 45-65 years who had recovered from COVID-19. DNA for the CDR3: TGTGCCAGCAGTGAAGCGACAGGGGGTAGGAACACTGAAGCTTTCTTT. Encoded protein: CASSEATGGRNTEAFF.